This entry concerns a single T cell receptor (beta chain). Its target is unknown. The data were taken from a study of identical twins. Whole-study results and caveats: For cord blood, abundant beta clonotypes had fewer insertions, unlike memory repertoires, which showed none.

Healthy Caucasians provided all donations. From the 5' RACE reads, TCRdb called clonotypes with MiXCR, one entry per CDR3 protein. This repertoire shows under 800,000 distinct CDR3 sequences, 21% found once; its top ten account for 4% to 5.5%. The V segment lost 3 bases and the J segment 2 bases; nucleotides outside the gene matches: 8. CDR3 size: 15 residues. The germline gives CDR1 DFQATT, CDR2 SNEGSKA (reference sequence). These data were likewise used in another study, on T cells expressing NK-cell markers. That source reports: HCMV serostatus: most of the eight sequenced donors positive, one negative.

J is TRBJ2-3 and V is TRBV20-1; TRBD2 matches at 7 bases. Sequencing was performed on PBMCs. The TCR originated in a woman aged 18-35 years in good health. CDR3 residues: CSARVLGGYTDTQYF. The CDR3 coding sequence is TGCAGTGCTAGGGTTCTCGGGGGGTACACAGATACGCAGTATTTT.